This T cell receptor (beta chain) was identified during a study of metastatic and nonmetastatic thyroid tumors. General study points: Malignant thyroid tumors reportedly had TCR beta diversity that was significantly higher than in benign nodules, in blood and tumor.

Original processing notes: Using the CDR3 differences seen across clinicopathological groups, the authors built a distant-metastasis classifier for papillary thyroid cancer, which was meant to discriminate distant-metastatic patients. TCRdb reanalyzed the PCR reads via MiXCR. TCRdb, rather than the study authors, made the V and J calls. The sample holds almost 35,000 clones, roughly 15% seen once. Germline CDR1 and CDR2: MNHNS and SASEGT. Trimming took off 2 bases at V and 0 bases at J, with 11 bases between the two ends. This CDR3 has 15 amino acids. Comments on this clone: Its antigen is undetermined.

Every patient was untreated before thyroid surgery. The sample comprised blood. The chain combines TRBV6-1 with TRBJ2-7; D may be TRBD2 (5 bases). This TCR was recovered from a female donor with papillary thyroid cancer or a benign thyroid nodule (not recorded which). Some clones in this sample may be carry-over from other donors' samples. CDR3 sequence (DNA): TGTGCCAGCAGTGAAATAGCGTGGGGCTCCTACGAGCAGTACTTC. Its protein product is CASSEIAWGSYEQYF.